One and the same sample provided the 30 T cell receptor beta chains below, sequenced in a study of CD8+CD57+ T cells in acquired aplastic anemia. For sequencing, patients were chosen who had shown expansion of CD8+CD57+ cells by flow cytometry. The use of genomic DNA as template underpinned the TCR beta VDJ and CDR3 profiling. TCRdb analysed the reads with MiXCR anew, one entry per CDR3 protein. This sample carries hundreds of thousands of distinct CDR3 sequences, approximately 60% of them seen once, and the ten largest clones take 1% to 1.5%. Specimen: sorted CD4+, CD8+, or CD8+CD57+ T cells (not recorded which) from PBMCs. These receptor sequences come from a human donor with aplastic anemia.

V and J are TRBV7-2 and TRBJ2-1; the match to TRBD2 covers 11 bases. This CDR3 spans 17 amino acids. CDR1 SGHTA and CDR2 FQGNSA come from the germline V gene. Trimming at V came to 4 bases and at J to 2 bases, leaving 7 bases not matched to a gene. This CDR3 reads CASSSGTSGRAYNEQFF. As DNA, the CDR3 is TGTGCCAGCAGCTCCGGGACTAGCGGAAGGGCCTACAATGAGCAGTTCTTC.

The chain employs TRBV20-1 and TRBJ2-1; 12 nucleotides align to TRBD2. Germline V lookup: CDR1 DFQATT, CDR2 SNEGSKA (reference sequence). The CDR3 has 15 amino acids. V was pared by 4 bases and J by 8 bases, with 9 bases of the junction left unmatched. The CDR3 reads CSANRLAGAADEQFF. The DNA of the CDR3 is TGCAGTGCTAATCGACTAGCGGGGGCGGCGGATGAGCAGTTCTTC.

This clonotype occurred many times. The chain is built from TRBV6-5 and TRBJ1-4, with D hard to call. This CDR3 is built from 14 residues. Trimming pared 6 bases from V and 3 bases from J, leaving 11 bases between. Looked up from germline, CDR1 is MNHEY and CDR2 is SVGAGI. CDR3 coding DNA: TGTGCCAGCAGGTGGACGGAGTCTAATGAAAAACTGTTTTTT. Its translation: CASRWTESNEKLFF.

The genes are TRBV7-3 and TRBJ2-3; 7 bases map to TRBD1. Germline-derived CDR1 and CDR2 are SGHTA and FQGTGA. CDR3 length: 15 residues. The J segment lost 1 base and the V segment lost 1 base, leaving 2 bases of the junction unmatched. CDR3 DNA sequence: TGTGCCAGCAGCTTAATGGGACAGCGCACAGATACGCAGTATTTT. Translated, it gives CASSLMGQRTDTQYF.

Comment on this clonotype: This clone may be a read error of a much larger clone one base away. This sequence joins TRBV20-1 and TRBJ2-1; 10 positions match TRBD1. V lost 3 bases, J lost 12 bases, and 11 bases stayed unmatched. The CDR3 totals 14 residues. Germline V lookup: CDR1 DFQATT, CDR2 SNEGSKA (reference sequence). The CDR3 DNA reads as TGCAGTGCTAGCTCGACAGGGGGCCTCGATGTGCAGTTCTTC. Amino acids: CSASSTGGLDVQFF.

This chain joins TRBV29-1 and TRBJ2-1; D remains ambiguous. The CDR3 has 11 residues. V lost 6 bases to trimming and J lost 12 bases, with 15 bases between them. Germline-derived CDR1 and CDR2 are SQVTM and ANQGSEA. The CDR3 DNA reads TGCAGCGTGGAGAAATCGGCGGCGCAGTTCTTC. Protein product: CSVEKSAAQFF.

The V call is TRBV6-4, the J call TRBJ2-3; 10 bases match TRBD2. CDR3 length equals 15 residues. The germline gives CDR1 MRHNA, CDR2 SNTAGT. Losses at the gene ends were 6 bases for V and 5 bases for J; bases not matched to a gene: 8. CDR3 in DNA: TGTGCCAGCAGGCCTACTAGCGGGACCGGAGATACGCAGTATTTT. This encodes CASRPTSGTGDTQYF.

This rearrangement joins TRBV20-1 to TRBJ2-7, with 7 bases identical to TRBD1. This CDR3 is built from 12 residues. Germline V gene sequence: CDR1 DFQATT, CDR2 SNEGSKA (reference sequence). The junction had 3 bases not matched to a gene; V was cut back by 4 bases and J by 3 bases. In DNA, the CDR3 is TGCAGTGCTAAGGGGACAGTCTACGAGCAGTACTTC. It codes for CSAKGTVYEQYF.

J is TRBJ2-3 and V is TRBV20-1; no definite D call. The V and J ends lost 6 bases and 2 bases respectively, with 6 bases between them. Germline V gene lookup returns CDR1 DFQATT and CDR2 SNEGSKA (reference sequence). The CDR3 runs 11 residues. CDR3 region: CSASDTDTQYF. The CDR3 nucleotides are TGCAGTGCCAGCGACACAGATACGCAGTATTTT.

The chain combines TRBV12-3 or TRBV12-4 with TRBJ1-6; D might be TRBD1 (5 bases). V dropped 5 bases and J dropped 10 bases, with 9 bases sitting between them. The length of the CDR3 is 12 residues. The CDR3, as DNA: TGTGCCAGCAGTGCGGGACCGTCACCCCTCCACTTT. It encodes CASSAGPSPLHF.

In its sample, this clonotype was seen many times. For the CDR3, the DNA is TGTGCCAGCAGTTTAATCGGACTAGCGAACAATGAGCAGTTCTTC. Translated, it gives CASSLIGLANNEQFF. This sequence joins TRBV12-3 or TRBV12-4 and TRBJ2-1, with 9 bases lining up with TRBD2. The CDR3 consists of 15 residues. V dropped 2 bases and J dropped 5; count of bases not matched to a gene: 4.

This clonotype showed up many times. The V call is TRBV29-1, the J call TRBJ1-1; D perhaps matches TRBD1 (5 bases). The V end was cut by 5 bases, the J end by 1 base, with 5 bases between. Germline CDR1 SQVTM, CDR2 ANQGSEA. This CDR3 has 11 amino acids. This chain's CDR3 is CSVTGNTEAFF. The CDR3 DNA sequence: TGCAGCGTTACAGGGAACACTGAAGCTTTCTTT.

The chain couples TRBV24-1 to TRBJ2-5; D gene ambiguous. Looked up from germline, CDR1 is KGHDR and CDR2 is SFDVKD. The germline V and J ends were trimmed by 9 bases and 1 base, with 20 bases remaining between them. This CDR3 is 16 amino acids long. The CDR3 loop is CATLALSMLPQETQYF. The CDR3 DNA sequence: TGTGCCACCTTAGCACTCTCCATGTTACCCCAAGAGACCCAGTACTTC.

The V and J genes are TRBV19 and TRBJ2-4; TRBD1 agrees at 8 bases. Germline loops: CDR1 LNHDA, CDR2 SQIVND (reference sequence). The J segment lost 1 base and the V segment lost 7 bases, leaving 6 bases of the junction unmatched. CDR3 size: 15 residues. The DNA of the CDR3 is TGTGCCAGTAACGCGGGACAGGAGGCCAAAAACATTCAGTACTTC. This codes for CASNAGQEAKNIQYF.

The genes are TRBV5-1 and TRBJ1-6; unclear D gene. This CDR3 spans 13 amino acids. Trimming removed 3 bases at V and 9 bases at J, with 10 bases between. Per germline, CDR1 SGHRS and CDR2 YFSETQ. For the CDR3, the DNA is TGCGCCAGCAGCTCCGAGGGAACTTCACCCCTCCACTTT. Protein product: CASSSEGTSPLHF.

This sequence joins TRBV7-8 and TRBJ2-7, with 11 bases aligning to TRBD2. V was pared by 6 bases and J by 5 bases, with 18 bases of the junction left unmatched. Germline V gene lookup returns CDR1 SGHVS and CDR2 FQNEAQ. The CDR3 is 18 amino acids. CDR3 DNA: TGTGCCAGCAGTAACACGATCCGACTAGCGGGGAGTGTCGACGAGCAGTACTTC. This codes for CASSNTIRLAGSVDEQYF.

The genes are TRBV9 and TRBJ2-2, with 9 bases that match TRBD1. V shed 2 bases and J 4 bases; nucleotides not matched to a gene: 3. CDR3 length: 15 amino acids. The germline CDR1 and CDR2 sequences are SGDLS and YYNGEE. CDR3 in DNA: TGTGCCAGCAGCGTTCCGGACAGGGGCACCGGGGAGCTGTTTTTT. Protein sequence: CASSVPDRGTGELFF.

This clonotype has a count of ten or more. V and J are TRBV20-1 and TRBJ2-3; the match to TRBD2 covers 7 bases. Trimming took 3 bases from V and 2 from J; bases not matched to a gene: 8. The germline V gene encodes CDR1 DFQATT and CDR2 SNEGSKA (reference sequence). There are 15 residues in the CDR3. The CDR3 protein is CSASVREDPTDTQYF. In nucleotides, the CDR3 is TGCAGTGCTAGTGTTCGGGAGGACCCCACAGATACGCAGTATTTT.

This chain links TRBV5-1 with TRBJ2-3, with 9 bases identical to TRBD1. CDR1 and CDR2 from the germline V gene are SGHRS and YFSETQ. The CDR3 covers 16 residues. With V trimmed by 2 bases and J by 5 bases, 9 bases remained unmatched. CDR3 amino acids: CASSFNPGQGLDTQYF. Written as DNA, the CDR3 is TGCGCCAGCAGCTTTAATCCGGGACAGGGCCTAGATACGCAGTATTTT.

Regarding this clonotype: Because the CDR3 is missing its conserved closing phenylalanine or tryptophan, this is likely a read error. The limits of the CDR3 on the DNA are not certain, so only TCRdb's listed CDR3 is given. The chain couples TRBV7-9 to TRBJ2-5; the D call in the table, TRBD1, was not verified against the DNA. The CDR3 is 9 residues long, counting both termini. In germline, CDR1 is SEHNR, CDR2 FQNEAQ (reference sequence). CDR3 sequence: CASSLPLVL.

This clonotype was detected only a few times. The gene calls are TRBV9 and TRBJ2-3; no firm D call. Germline V gene lookup returns CDR1 SGDLS and CDR2 YYNGEE. This CDR3 is 13 amino acids long. Trimming left V 3 bases short and J 4 bases short, with 9 bases between. CDR3: CASSASEPDTQYF. CDR3 sequence (DNA): TGTGCCAGCAGCGCCTCTGAACCAGATACGCAGTATTTT. The complete variable domain, with remaining parts taken from reference TRBV9 and TRBJ2-3, reads DSGVTQTPKHLITATGQRVTLRCSPRSGDLSVYWYQQSLDQGLQFLIQYYNGEERAKGNILERFSAQQFPDLHSELNLSSLELGDSALYFCASSASEPDTQYFGPGTRLTVL.

The rearrangement joins TRBV19 to TRBJ1-2, with no clear D. Germline lookup yields CDR1 LNHDA and CDR2 SQIVND (reference sequence). V lost 10 bases and J 3 bases, leaving 15 bases between the germline ends. There are 13 residues in the CDR3. This CDR3 reads CATFSIWDYGYTF. The CDR3, as DNA: TGTGCCACCTTCAGTATTTGGGACTATGGCTACACCTTC.

The rearrangement uses TRBV20-1 and TRBJ1-5; D is uncertain. The V gene's germline CDR1 is DFQATT and CDR2 SNEGSKA (reference sequence). CDR3 length equals 12 residues. V lost 4 bases and J 7 bases, leaving 11 bases between the germline ends. The CDR3 nucleotides are TGCAGTGCTAATGGCCAGGAACAGCCCCAGCATTTT. This gives the protein CSANGQEQPQHF.

This clonotype was seen just once. The rearrangement uses TRBV20-1 and TRBJ2-3; D is possibly TRBD2 (5 bases). V lost 7 bases, J lost 4 bases, and 15 bases lay in between. The germline V gene encodes CDR1 DFQATT and CDR2 SNEGSKA (reference sequence). The CDR3 consists of 13 residues. DNA of the CDR3: TGCAGTGGCCGACCCCGAGGGTCAGATACGCAGTATTTT. This gives the protein CSGRPRGSDTQYF.

This chain connects TRBV7-9 to TRBJ2-7; either TRBD1 or TRBD2 may fit D (5 bases each). V dropped 4 bases and J dropped 5 bases, with 18 bases sitting between them. The V gene's germline CDR1 is SEHNR and CDR2 FQNEAQ (reference sequence). CDR3 length: 15 residues. DNA for the CDR3: TGTGCCAGCAGCTCCTGGGACGGCCCACGGGACGAGCAGTACTTC. Encoded protein: CASSSWDGPRDEQYF.

The chain links TRBV7-2 to TRBJ2-5, with D unclear. V was shortened by 2 bases and J by 2 bases, with 6 bases between the two germline ends. Germline loops: CDR1 SGHTA, CDR2 FQGNSA. The CDR3 consists of 13 residues. The CDR3 sequence: CASSLISQETQYF. The CDR3 nucleotides read TGTGCCAGCAGCTTAATCAGTCAAGAGACCCAGTACTTC.

In regard to this clonotype: The germline gene is not matched at one end of the junction; a read error may be the cause. The rearrangement links TRBV7-2 to TRBJ1-2, with 7 bases matching TRBD1. Germline CDR1 SGHTA, CDR2 FQGNSA. The CDR3 length is 14 residues. The CDR3 spells CASGLQGMNYGYTF. CDR3 in DNA: TGTGCCAGCGGCTTACAGGGGATGAACTATGGCTACACCTTC.

V and J are TRBV6-5 and TRBJ2-7; the match to TRBD2 covers 14 bases. This CDR3 contains 14 residues. Germline assignment: CDR1 MNHEY and CDR2 SVGAGI. Unmatched junction bases numbered 3, after V lost 5 bases and J lost 6 bases. The CDR3: CASSTTSGGVEQYF. The CDR3 DNA follows: TGTGCCAGCAGTACGACTAGCGGGGGGGTCGAGCAGTACTTC.

V gene TRBV5-1 combines with J gene TRBJ2-3; 9 bases align to TRBD2. Trimming removed 5 bases from V and 2 bases from J; junction bases left unmatched: 0. The CDR3 is 13 amino acids. CDR1 is SGHRS and CDR2 is YFSETQ in the germline V gene. The CDR3 region has the DNA TGCGCCAGCAGGGGACTAGCCACAGATACGCAGTATTTT. Translation gives CASRGLATDTQYF. Complete variable domain (other parts from reference TRBV5-1 and TRBJ2-3): KAGVTQTPRYLIKTRGQQVTLSCSPISGHRSVSWYQQTPGQGLQFLFEYFSETQRNKGNFPGRFSGRQFSNSRSEMNVSTLELGDSALYLCASRGLATDTQYFGPGTRLTVL.

Only a few counts were recorded for this clonotype. V gene TRBV2 combines with J gene TRBJ1-1, with unresolved D. CDR3 length equals 13 residues. The germline V and J ends were trimmed by 2 bases and 5 bases, with 9 bases remaining between them. CDR1 and CDR2 from the germline V gene are SNHLY and FYNNEI. The CDR3 DNA is TGTGCCAGCAGTGAACGGGGATGGACTGAAGCTTTCTTT. It yields the protein CASSERGWTEAFF. Together with reference TRBV2 and TRBJ1-1, the CDR3 gives the full variable domain: EPEVTQTPSHQVTQMGQEVILRCVPISNHLYFYWYRQILGQKVEFLVSFYNNEISEKSEIFDDQFSVERPDGSNFTLKIRSTKLEDSAMYFCASSERGWTEAFFGQGTRLTVV.